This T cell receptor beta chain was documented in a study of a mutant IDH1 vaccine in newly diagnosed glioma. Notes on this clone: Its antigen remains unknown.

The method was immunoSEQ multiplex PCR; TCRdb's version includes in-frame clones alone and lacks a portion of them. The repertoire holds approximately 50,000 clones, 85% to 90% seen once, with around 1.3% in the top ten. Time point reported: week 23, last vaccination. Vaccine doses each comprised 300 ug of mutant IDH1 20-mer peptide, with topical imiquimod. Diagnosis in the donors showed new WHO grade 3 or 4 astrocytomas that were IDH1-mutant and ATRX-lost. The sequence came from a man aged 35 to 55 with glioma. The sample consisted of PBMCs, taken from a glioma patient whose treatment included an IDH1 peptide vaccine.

The CDR3 nucleotides read TGTGCCAGCAGCTTCACGGGGCCCTTCCCGAACACCATATATTTT. Translating gives CASSFTGPFPNTIYF. The chain has TRBV11-2 and TRBJ1-3; D is perhaps TRBD1 (5 bases). Germline assignment: CDR1 SGHAT and CDR2 FQNNGV. Trimming cost V 3 bases and J 7 bases, with 16 bases left between them. This CDR3 contains 15 residues.